Shown below are 21 T cell receptor beta chains from a single sample sequenced in a study of response to subunit inactivated influenza vaccine. Each CDR3 protein is one row after TCRdb ran MiXCR on the RT-PCR reads. The sample holds hundreds of thousands of distinct CDR3 sequences, approximately 14% seen once. The sequenced sample was PBMCs from blood, obtained approximately 13 days after vaccination. These receptors all stem from a man aged 45-60 years who received an inactivated influenza vaccine.

This clonotype appeared a few times. The V call is TRBV20-1, the J call TRBJ1-1; weak D call: TRBD1 (6 bases). This CDR3 is built from 12 residues. Trimming stripped 2 bases from V and 4 bases from J, with 8 bases between. Germline V lookup: CDR1 DFQATT, CDR2 SNEGSKA (reference sequence). The CDR3 here is CSARQGFTEAFF. CDR3 sequence (DNA): TGCAGTGCTAGACAGGGGTTCACTGAAGCTTTCTTT.

This clonotype was picked up many times. The chain is built from TRBV10-3 and TRBJ2-7; D gene unclear. V was cut by 10 bases and J by 7 bases, with 14 bases left in between. The CDR3 consists of 11 residues. Germline values: CDR1 ENHRY, CDR2 SYGVKD. CDR3 residues: CATIGRGEQYF. The CDR3 nucleotides read TGTGCCACCATTGGAAGAGGTGAGCAGTACTTC.

In this sample, this clonotype turned up a few times. The J gene is TRBJ1-2, the V gene TRBV7-2, with D hard to call. CDR1 and CDR2 from the germline V gene are SGHTA and FQGNSA. This CDR3 is built from 16 residues. V shed 0 bases and J shed 0 bases, with 11 bases lying between them. The CDR3 DNA is TGTGCCAGCAGCTTAGCCCCCCGTGGGTCTAACTATGGCTACACCTTC. It yields the protein CASSLAPRGSNYGYTF.

This clonotype was recorded a few times. V gene TRBV10-3 combines with J gene TRBJ1-1, with a weak D call TRBD1 (5 bases). Looked up from germline, CDR1 is ENHRY and CDR2 is SYGVKD. Trimming pared 6 bases from V and 7 bases from J, leaving 12 bases between. This CDR3 has 12 amino acids. This CDR3 is CAIRFDQGEAFF. For the CDR3, the DNA is TGTGCCATCAGGTTCGACCAGGGTGAAGCTTTCTTT.

V is TRBV7-2 and J is TRBJ2-2; TRBD1 aligns across 8 bases. The V and J ends lost 6 bases and 7 bases, in that order; junction bases with no gene match: 7. The germline V gene encodes CDR1 SGHTA and CDR2 FQGNSA. This CDR3 comprises 14 residues. Here the CDR3 reads CASRSQGAVGELFF. In nucleotides, the CDR3 is TGTGCCAGCAGGTCGCAGGGGGCGGTCGGGGAGCTGTTTTTT.

V usage is TRBV4-1 and J usage is TRBJ1-3, with a weak D call TRBD1 (6 bases). Germline CDR1 reads MGHRA; CDR2 reads YSYEKL. V was cut by 1 base and J by 0 bases, with 16 bases left in between. The CDR3 length is 18 residues. CDR3 sequence (DNA): TGCGCCAGCAGCCAAGGGAGGGGGAAATCGGGCTCTGGAAACACCATATATTTT. It encodes CASSQGRGKSGSGNTIYF.

The rearrangement links TRBV6-1 to TRBJ2-7; unclear D gene. Germline-derived CDR1 and CDR2 are MNHNS and SASEGT. The CDR3 is made up of 14 amino acids. V shed 3 bases and J shed 2 bases, with 11 bases lying between them. Here the CDR3 DNA reads TGTGCCAGCAGTGATTACGCCGCCACCTACGAGCAGTACTTC. This encodes CASSDYAATYEQYF.

The chain carries TRBV15 and TRBJ2-1; TRBD2 matches at 12 bases. Trimming took 6 bases from V and 7 from J; bases not matched to a gene: 7. The germline V gene has CDR1 LNHNV and CDR2 YYDKDF (reference sequence). The CDR3 consists of 15 residues. The CDR3, as DNA: TGTGCCACCAGTGGACTAGCGGGACCTCGTAATGAGCAGTTCTTC. Translation: CATSGLAGPRNEQFF.

The V and J genes are TRBV5-1 and TRBJ2-7; 8 nucleotides align to TRBD2. With 2 bases clipped from V and 2 bases from J, the junction kept 6 bases outside the gene matches. This CDR3 has 15 residues. Germline V gene lookup returns CDR1 SGHRS and CDR2 YFSETQ. The CDR3 is CASSFGGATPYEQYF. The CDR3, as DNA: TGCGCCAGCAGCTTCGGGGGGGCGACACCCTACGAGCAGTACTTC. Supplemented by reference TRBV5-1 and TRBJ2-7, the full variable domain reads KAGVTQTPRYLIKTRGQQVTLSCSPISGHRSVSWYQQTPGQGLQFLFEYFSETQRNKGNFPGRFSGRQFSNSRSEMNVSTLELGDSALYLCASSFGGATPYEQYFGPGTRLTVT.

This chain links TRBV5-1 with TRBJ2-7, with 10 bases lining up with TRBD1. With 6 bases clipped from V and 1 base from J, the junction kept 7 bases outside the gene matches. The germline gives CDR1 SGHRS, CDR2 YFSETQ. The length of the CDR3 is 15 residues. CDR3 loop: CASNPGQGLSYEQYF. Here the CDR3 DNA reads TGCGCCAGCAATCCGGGACAGGGGTTGTCCTACGAGCAGTACTTC. The variable domain in full, with the rest retrieved from reference TRBV5-1 and TRBJ2-7, is KAGVTQTPRYLIKTRGQQVTLSCSPISGHRSVSWYQQTPGQGLQFLFEYFSETQRNKGNFPGRFSGRQFSNSRSEMNVSTLELGDSALYLCASNPGQGLSYEQYFGPGTRLTVT.

The table lists this clonotype with a few counts. CDR3 sequence: CASSSPRESLNYGYTF. CDR3 in DNA: TGTGCCAGCAGCTCGCCCAGAGAGTCCCTTAACTATGGCTACACCTTC. This rearrangement joins TRBV7-8 to TRBJ1-2; D unresolved. From germline, CDR1 is SGHVS and CDR2 FQNEAQ. Between the trimmed V and J ends, which lost 4 bases and 1 base, there was a span of 16 bases. The CDR3 spans 16 residues.

The chain has TRBV15 and TRBJ2-1, with 10 bases lining up with TRBD2. Losses at the gene ends were 2 bases for V and 6 bases for J; bases not matched to a gene: 7. CDR1 and CDR2 from the germline V gene are LNHNV and YYDKDF (reference sequence). The CDR3 is 16 residues long. CDR3 nucleotides: TGTGCCACCAGCAGACAACTAGCGGGGCCACCCAATGAGCAGTTCTTC. Protein: CATSRQLAGPPNEQFF.

This clonotype has at least ten counts. CDR3 in amino acids: CASSFGQFQPQHF. CDR3 coding DNA: TGTGCCAGCAGTTTCGGCCAGTTCCAGCCCCAGCATTTT. The rearrangement links TRBV12-3 or TRBV12-4 to TRBJ1-5; D ambiguous. Trimming cost V 3 bases and J 7 bases, with 10 bases left between them. The CDR3 consists of 13 residues.

This clonotype came up a few times. The chain uses TRBV12-3 or TRBV12-4 and TRBJ2-3, with a possible D match to TRBD2 (5 bases). This CDR3 region has 10 residues. V was trimmed by 6 bases and J by 8 bases, leaving 6 bases between them. The CDR3 nucleotides are TGTGCCAGCAGCGAGGGTACGCAGTATTTT. Translation: CASSEGTQYF.

This clonotype has more than one count but fewer than ten. The V call is TRBV7-9, the J call TRBJ1-1, with no clear D. The CDR3 consists of 12 residues. Trimming shortened V by 1 base and J by 7 bases, and 7 bases separated the two germline ends. Germline CDR1 reads SEHNR; CDR2 reads FQNEAQ (reference sequence). CDR3 nucleotide sequence: TGTGCCAGCAGCTTAGGACTGGATGAAGCTTTCTTT. This sequence encodes CASSLGLDEAFF.

This clonotype showed up just a few times. For the CDR3, the DNA is TGCGCCAGCAGTCAATCCTCGCCGGGACAGAGGACTAGCGGGAGGGCCGGCGAGCAGTACTTC. This encodes CASSQSSPGQRTSGRAGEQYF. This chain connects TRBV23-1 to TRBJ2-7; 15 nucleotides match TRBD2. TRBV23-1 is an ORF; its function is uncertain. Losses at the gene ends were 0 bases for V and 6 bases for J; bases not matched to a gene: 18. The CDR3 extends over 21 amino acids.

This clonotype was observed a few times. The V and J genes are TRBV6-1 and TRBJ2-7; D gene uncertain. V lost 6 bases and J 1 base, leaving 16 bases between the germline ends. The CDR3 extends over 15 amino acids. Germline V gives CDR1 MNHNS, CDR2 SASEGT. The CDR3 here is CASSPTPRVSYEQYF. The CDR3 nucleotides are TGTGCCAGCAGCCCGACTCCTCGGGTGTCCTACGAGCAGTACTTC.

This clonotype appeared a few times. V usage is TRBV4-2 and J usage is TRBJ2-6, with D unresolved. The V end was cut by 1 base, the J end by 2 bases, with 9 bases between. CDR1 is LGHNA and CDR2 is YNFKEQ in the germline V gene. The CDR3 runs 16 residues. CDR3 residues: CASSQGPGAGANVLTF. The CDR3 coding sequence is TGTGCCAGCAGCCAAGGCCCTGGAGCTGGGGCCAACGTCCTGACTTTC.

This clonotype has a handful of counts. The V gene is TRBV28, the J gene TRBJ1-2; D uncertain. CDR1 and CDR2 (germline): MDHEN, SYDVKM. V shed 6 bases and J shed 8 bases, with 13 bases lying between them. The CDR3 is made up of 12 amino acids. The CDR3 is CASRSWADGYTF. For the CDR3, the DNA is TGTGCCAGCAGGAGCTGGGCCGACGGCTACACCTTC.

The chain links TRBV30 to TRBJ2-7; D is ambiguous. Germline CDR1 reads GTSNPN; CDR2 reads SVGIG (reference sequence). V lost 2 bases and J lost 7, with 12 bases in between. The CDR3 is made up of 12 amino acids. CDR3 amino acids: CAWSTPHGEQYF. The CDR3 DNA is TGTGCCTGGAGTACCCCTCACGGAGAGCAGTACTTC.

This clonotype was observed a handful of times. The chain recombines TRBV28 with TRBJ2-7, with D maybe TRBD1 (6 bases). The CDR3 contains 13 residues. Trimming left V 3 bases short and J 5 bases short, with 11 bases between. Germline-derived CDR1 and CDR2 are MDHEN and SYDVKM. CDR3 nucleotide sequence: TGTGCCAGCAGTTTTACAGGGTTCAACGAGCAGTACTTC. Amino acid sequence: CASSFTGFNEQYF.